Presented here are 23 T cell receptor beta chains from one specimen sequenced in a study of monozygotic twins with inflammatory bowel disease. TCRdb reprocessed the 5' RACE reads, with one entry per CDR3 protein and no DNA. The table lists approximately 200,000 distinct CDR3 sequences. The sample consisted of blood. These receptors originate from a human donor with ulcerative colitis or Crohn's disease, or a healthy co-twin of an affected twin (not recorded which).

The chain is built from TRBV19 and TRBJ2-1. The germline V gene has CDR1 LNHDA and CDR2 SQIVND (reference sequence). The CDR3 sequence is 16 residues long. The CDR3 is CASSIGQSSSYNEQFF.

This chain links TRBV11-2 with TRBJ1-6. Germline V gene sequence: CDR1 SGHAT, CDR2 FQNNGV. The length of the CDR3 is 13 residues. The CDR3 sequence is CASSSTNNSPLHF.

This chain uses TRBV5-1 with TRBJ2-5; the TRBD2 assignment by TCRdb is unverifiable without DNA. Per germline, CDR1 SGHRS and CDR2 YFSETQ. The CDR3 totals 14 residues. CDR3: CASRATSAQETQYF.

The chain has TRBV5-1 and TRBJ2-1. Germline lookup yields CDR1 SGHRS and CDR2 YFSETQ. The CDR3 is 13 amino acids. CDR3: CATSLSPNNEQFF.

The V call is TRBV7-6, the J call TRBJ2-1; with no DNA, the TCRdb D assignment of TRBD1 cannot be verified. The CDR3 totals 16 residues. In germline, CDR1 is SGHVS, CDR2 FNYEAQ. This CDR3 is CASSPDRGNSYNEQFF. Filled out from reference TRBV7-6 and TRBJ2-1, the complete variable domain reads GAGVSQSPRYKVTKRGQDVALRCDPISGHVSLYWYRQALGQGPEFLTYFNYEAQQDKSGLPNDRFSAERPEGSISTLTIQRTEQRDSAMYRCASSPDRGNSYNEQFFGPGTRLTVL.

V usage is TRBV7-2 and J usage is TRBJ2-7; TCRdb designates TRBD1, a call that cannot be tested without DNA. CDR1 and CDR2 from the germline V gene are SGHTA and FQGNSA. This CDR3 has 15 residues. The CDR3 region is CASSFSDRGLIEQYF.

The gene calls are TRBV18 and TRBJ1-1; TCRdb indicates TRBD1, and absent DNA this call remains unverified. Germline CDR1 and CDR2: KGHSH and LQKENI. The CDR3 runs to 15 residues. The chain's CDR3 is CASSPLGRDNTEAFF.

This chain joins TRBV30 and TRBJ1-3; TCRdb picks TRBD1, but there is no DNA to check that call. The germline V gene has CDR1 GTSNPN and CDR2 SVGIG (reference sequence). This CDR3 is built from 16 residues. This chain's CDR3 is CASTLDTLRSGNTIYF.

This chain links TRBV7-9 with TRBJ2-1; TCRdb's D call, TRBD2, is unchecked because there is no DNA. The CDR3 consists of 15 residues. CDR1 is SEHNR and CDR2 is FQNEAQ in the germline V gene (reference sequence). The CDR3 loop is CASSLVTSGRPEQFF.

The rearrangement links TRBV5-1 to TRBJ2-3. The CDR3 is 15 residues long. Germline assignment: CDR1 SGHRS and CDR2 YFSETQ. Here the CDR3 reads CASSRSSAATDTQYF.

The genes are TRBV11-2 and TRBJ2-5; TCRdb outputs TRBD1, but without DNA this stays unchecked. Germline V gene lookup returns CDR1 SGHAT and CDR2 FQNNGV. This CDR3 has 12 residues. CDR3 region: CASRTTGETQYF.

V is TRBV6-1 and J is TRBJ2-2; TCRdb reports TRBD1, a call that lacks DNA to check it against. There are 16 residues in the CDR3. Per germline, CDR1 MNHNS and CDR2 SASEGT. The chain's CDR3 is CASMRGGPTGTGELFF.

The J gene is TRBJ1-2, the V gene TRBV30; with no DNA, the TCRdb D assignment of TRBD1 cannot be verified. Germline V gives CDR1 GTSNPN, CDR2 SVGIG (reference sequence). The CDR3 length is 13 residues. This chain's CDR3 is CAWRRTGVNGYTF. Supplemented by reference TRBV30 and TRBJ1-2, the full variable domain reads SQTIHQWPATLVQPVGSPLSLECTVEGTSNPNLYWYRQAAGRGLQLLFYSVGIGQISSEVPQNLSASRPQDRQFILSSKKLLLSDSGFYLCAWRRTGVNGYTFGSGTRLTVV.

The rearrangement uses TRBV6-2 or TRBV6-3 and TRBJ2-2. The germline V gene encodes CDR1 MNHEY and CDR2 SVGEGT. The CDR3 is 13 residues long. The CDR3 protein is CANRETNTGELFF.

This chain uses TRBV18 with TRBJ1-2; the D call from TCRdb, TRBD1, cannot be confirmed without DNA. Per the germline V gene, CDR1 is KGHSH and CDR2 is LQKENI. The CDR3 runs 13 residues. The CDR3: CASSPDSREGYTF.

The gene calls are TRBV20-1 and TRBJ1-1. Germline V CDR1 and CDR2: DFQATT, SNEGSKA (reference sequence). The CDR3 is 16 amino acids. The CDR3 protein is CSARDGQRMGNTEAFF.

The rearrangement joins TRBV24-1 to TRBJ2-1; TCRdb outputs TRBD1, but without DNA this stays unchecked. Germline lookup yields CDR1 KGHDR and CDR2 SFDVKD. The CDR3 spans 14 residues. The CDR3 sequence: CATSPSGTGNEQFF.

The gene calls are TRBV5-6 and TRBJ1-1; TCRdb selects TRBD1, and the lack of DNA leaves this call unchecked. CDR1 and CDR2 from the germline V gene are SGHDT and YYEEEE. The CDR3 spans 17 residues. The CDR3 protein is CASSFEWDNKRNTEAFF.

CDR3 sequence: CASSPSGQRNTGELFF. The gene calls are TRBV5-1 and TRBJ2-2; the TRBD1 assignment by TCRdb is unverifiable without DNA. This CDR3 is 16 amino acids long. Germline V CDR1 and CDR2: SGHRS, YFSETQ.

The gene calls are TRBV18 and TRBJ1-1; TCRdb names TRBD1, which stays unverified in the absence of DNA. Germline V CDR1 and CDR2: KGHSH, LQKENI. The CDR3 consists of 14 residues. CDR3 sequence: CASSPLQGATEAFF. The full variable domain, completed using reference TRBV18 and TRBJ1-1, is NAGVMQNPRHLVRRRGQEARLRCSPMKGHSHVYWYRQLPEEGLKFMVYLQKENIIDESGMPKERFSAEFPKEGPSILRIQQVVRGDSAAYFCASSPLQGATEAFFGQGTRLTVV.

J is TRBJ1-1 and V is TRBV6-2 or TRBV6-3; TCRdb reports TRBD1, a call that lacks DNA to check it against. This CDR3 spans 15 amino acids. CDR1 is MNHEY, CDR2 SVGEGT, per germline. CDR3 in amino acids: CASSFYGTVNTEAFF.

The chain carries TRBV5-1 and TRBJ2-1. The CDR3 loop spans 13 amino acids. Germline V gene sequence: CDR1 SGHRS, CDR2 YFSETQ. The CDR3 reads CASSLDIYNEQFF.

V is TRBV2 and J is TRBJ1-1; the D call of TRBD1 rests on TCRdb alone, since no DNA is present to check it. The CDR3 has 13 amino acids. Germline V gives CDR1 SNHLY, CDR2 FYNNEI. The chain's CDR3 is CASKLDSNTEAFF.